The next 3 T cell receptor beta chains were all read from a single sample in a study of T cell changes during pregnancy in multiple sclerosis. TCRdb keeps only in-frame clones here, not all; method: immunoSEQ multiplex PCR. The repertoire consists of tens of thousands of clones, with about 93% occurring once and the leading ten covering 3.9%. The input for sequencing was CD8+ T cells from peripheral blood mononuclear cells, taken after pregnancy. The receptor set was obtained from a female donor with multiple sclerosis, enrolled in a pregnancy study.

V usage is TRBV2 and J usage is TRBJ1-2; D might be TRBD1 (5 bases). The CDR3 is made up of 15 amino acids. Trimming shortened V by 7 bases and J by 2 bases, and 17 bases separated the two germline ends. Germline values: CDR1 SNHLY, CDR2 FYNNEI. CDR3 amino acids: CASTPWEGLNYGYTF. In DNA, the CDR3 is TGTGCCAGCACCCCTTGGGAGGGGCTGAACTATGGCTACACCTTC.

The V gene is TRBV10-3, the J gene TRBJ1-1; D uncertain. The V end lost 7 bases, the J end lost 6 bases, and 21 bases lay between the germline ends. This CDR3 is built from 15 residues. Germline CDR1 is ENHRY and CDR2 is SYGVKD. The CDR3 nucleotides are TGTGCCATCACCCCGGCCGGACTCCCGTCGGCTGAAGCTTTCTTT. Amino acid sequence: CAITPAGLPSAEAFF.

This chain joins TRBV29-1 and TRBJ1-5, with D uncertain. Between the trimmed V and J ends, which lost 3 bases and 6 bases, there was a span of 12 bases. The CDR3 covers 13 residues. Germline V gene data show CDR1 as SQVTM and CDR2 as ANQGSEA. Here the CDR3 DNA reads TGCAGCGTTGACGGAGGTCCGGGTCAGCCCCAGCATTTT. Protein product: CSVDGGPGQPQHF.